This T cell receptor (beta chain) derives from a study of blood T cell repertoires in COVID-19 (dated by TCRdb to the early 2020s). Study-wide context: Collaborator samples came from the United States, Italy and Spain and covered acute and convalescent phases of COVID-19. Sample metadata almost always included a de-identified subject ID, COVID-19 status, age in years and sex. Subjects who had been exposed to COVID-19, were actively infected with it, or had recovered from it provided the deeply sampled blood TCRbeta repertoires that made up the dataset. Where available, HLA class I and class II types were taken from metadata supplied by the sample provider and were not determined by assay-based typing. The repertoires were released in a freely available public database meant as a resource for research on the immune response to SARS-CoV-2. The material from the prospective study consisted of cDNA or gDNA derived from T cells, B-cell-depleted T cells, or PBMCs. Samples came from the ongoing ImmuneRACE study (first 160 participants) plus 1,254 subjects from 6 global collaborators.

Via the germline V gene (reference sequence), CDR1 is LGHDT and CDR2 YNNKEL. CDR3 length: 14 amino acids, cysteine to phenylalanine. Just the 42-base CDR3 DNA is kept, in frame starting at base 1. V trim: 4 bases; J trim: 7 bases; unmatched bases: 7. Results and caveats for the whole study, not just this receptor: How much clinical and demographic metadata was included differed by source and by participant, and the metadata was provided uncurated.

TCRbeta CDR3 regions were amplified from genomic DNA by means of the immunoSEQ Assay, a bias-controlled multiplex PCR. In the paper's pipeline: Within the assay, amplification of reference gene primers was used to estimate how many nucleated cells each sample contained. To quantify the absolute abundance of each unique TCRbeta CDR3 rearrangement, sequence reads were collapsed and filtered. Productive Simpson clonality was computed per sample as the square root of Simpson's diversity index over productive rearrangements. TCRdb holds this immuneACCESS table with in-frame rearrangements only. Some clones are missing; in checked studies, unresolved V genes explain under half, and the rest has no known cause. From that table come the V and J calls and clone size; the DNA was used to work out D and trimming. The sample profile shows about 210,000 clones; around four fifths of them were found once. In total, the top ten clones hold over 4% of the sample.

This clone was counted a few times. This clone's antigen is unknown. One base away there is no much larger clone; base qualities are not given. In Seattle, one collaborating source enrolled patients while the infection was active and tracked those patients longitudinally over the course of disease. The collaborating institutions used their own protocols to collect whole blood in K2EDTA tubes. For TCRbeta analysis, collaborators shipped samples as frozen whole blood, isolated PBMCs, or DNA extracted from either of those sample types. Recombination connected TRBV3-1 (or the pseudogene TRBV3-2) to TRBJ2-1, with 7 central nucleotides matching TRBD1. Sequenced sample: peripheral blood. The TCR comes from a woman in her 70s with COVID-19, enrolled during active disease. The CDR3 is CASSPSTGQNEQFF. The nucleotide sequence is TGTGCCAGCAGCCCCTCGACAGGGCAAAATGAGCAGTTCTTC.